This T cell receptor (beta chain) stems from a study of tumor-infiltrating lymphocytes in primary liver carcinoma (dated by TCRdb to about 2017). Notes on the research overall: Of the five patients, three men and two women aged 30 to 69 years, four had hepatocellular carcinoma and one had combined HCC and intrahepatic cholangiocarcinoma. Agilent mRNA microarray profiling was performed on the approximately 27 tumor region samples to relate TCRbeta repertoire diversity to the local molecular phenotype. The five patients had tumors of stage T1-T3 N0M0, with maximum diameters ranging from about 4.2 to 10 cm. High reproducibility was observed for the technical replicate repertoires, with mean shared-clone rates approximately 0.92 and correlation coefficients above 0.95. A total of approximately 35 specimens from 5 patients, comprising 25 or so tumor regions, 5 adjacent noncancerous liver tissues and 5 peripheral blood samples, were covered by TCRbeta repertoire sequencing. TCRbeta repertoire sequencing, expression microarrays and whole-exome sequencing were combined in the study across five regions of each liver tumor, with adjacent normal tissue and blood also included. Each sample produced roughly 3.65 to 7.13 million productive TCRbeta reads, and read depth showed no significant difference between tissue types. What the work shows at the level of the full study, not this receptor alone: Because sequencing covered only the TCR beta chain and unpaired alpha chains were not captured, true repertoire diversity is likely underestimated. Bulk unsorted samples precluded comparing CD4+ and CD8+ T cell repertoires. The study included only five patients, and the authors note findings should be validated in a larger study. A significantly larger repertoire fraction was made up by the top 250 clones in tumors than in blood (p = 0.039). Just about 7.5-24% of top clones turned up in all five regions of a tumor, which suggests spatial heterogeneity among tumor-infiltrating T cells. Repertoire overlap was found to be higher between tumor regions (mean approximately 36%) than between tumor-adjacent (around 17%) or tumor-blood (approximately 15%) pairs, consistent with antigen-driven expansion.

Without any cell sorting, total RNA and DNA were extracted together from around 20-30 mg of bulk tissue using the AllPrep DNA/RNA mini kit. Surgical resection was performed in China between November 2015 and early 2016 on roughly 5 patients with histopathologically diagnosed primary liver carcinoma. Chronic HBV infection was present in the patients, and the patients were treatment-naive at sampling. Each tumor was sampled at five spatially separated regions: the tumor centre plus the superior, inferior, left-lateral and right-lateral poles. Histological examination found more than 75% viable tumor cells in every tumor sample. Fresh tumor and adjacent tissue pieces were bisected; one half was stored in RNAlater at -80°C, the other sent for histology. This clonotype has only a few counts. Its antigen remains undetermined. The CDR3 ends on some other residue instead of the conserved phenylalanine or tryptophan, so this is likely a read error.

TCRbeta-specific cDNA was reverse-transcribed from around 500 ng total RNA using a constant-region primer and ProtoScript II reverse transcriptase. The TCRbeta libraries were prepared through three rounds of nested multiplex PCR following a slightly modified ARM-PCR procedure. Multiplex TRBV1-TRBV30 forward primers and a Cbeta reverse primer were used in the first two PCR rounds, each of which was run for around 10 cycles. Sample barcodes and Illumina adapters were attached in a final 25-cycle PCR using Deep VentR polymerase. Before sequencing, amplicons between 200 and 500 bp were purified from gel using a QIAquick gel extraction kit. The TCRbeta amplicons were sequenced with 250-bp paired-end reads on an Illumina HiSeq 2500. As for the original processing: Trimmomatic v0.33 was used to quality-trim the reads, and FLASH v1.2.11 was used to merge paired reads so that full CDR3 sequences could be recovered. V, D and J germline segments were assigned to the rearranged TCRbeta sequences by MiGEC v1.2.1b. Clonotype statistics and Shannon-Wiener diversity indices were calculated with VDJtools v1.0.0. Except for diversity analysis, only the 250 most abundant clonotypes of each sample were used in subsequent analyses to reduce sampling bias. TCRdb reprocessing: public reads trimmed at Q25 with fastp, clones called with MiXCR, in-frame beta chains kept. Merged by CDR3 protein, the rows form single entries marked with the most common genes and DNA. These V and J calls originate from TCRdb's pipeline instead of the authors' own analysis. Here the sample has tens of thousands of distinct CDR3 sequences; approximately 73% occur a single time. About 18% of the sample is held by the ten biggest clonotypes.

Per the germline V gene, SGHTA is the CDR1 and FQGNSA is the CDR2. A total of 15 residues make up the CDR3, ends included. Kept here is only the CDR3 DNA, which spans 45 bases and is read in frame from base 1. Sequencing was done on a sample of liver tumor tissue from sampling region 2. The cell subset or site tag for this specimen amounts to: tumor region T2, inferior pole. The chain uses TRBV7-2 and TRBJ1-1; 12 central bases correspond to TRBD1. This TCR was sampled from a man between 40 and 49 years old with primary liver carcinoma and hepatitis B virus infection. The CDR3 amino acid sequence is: CASNLDGTGGYEAFI. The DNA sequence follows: TGTGCCAGCAACTTAGATGGGACAGGGGGCTATGAAGCTTTCATT.